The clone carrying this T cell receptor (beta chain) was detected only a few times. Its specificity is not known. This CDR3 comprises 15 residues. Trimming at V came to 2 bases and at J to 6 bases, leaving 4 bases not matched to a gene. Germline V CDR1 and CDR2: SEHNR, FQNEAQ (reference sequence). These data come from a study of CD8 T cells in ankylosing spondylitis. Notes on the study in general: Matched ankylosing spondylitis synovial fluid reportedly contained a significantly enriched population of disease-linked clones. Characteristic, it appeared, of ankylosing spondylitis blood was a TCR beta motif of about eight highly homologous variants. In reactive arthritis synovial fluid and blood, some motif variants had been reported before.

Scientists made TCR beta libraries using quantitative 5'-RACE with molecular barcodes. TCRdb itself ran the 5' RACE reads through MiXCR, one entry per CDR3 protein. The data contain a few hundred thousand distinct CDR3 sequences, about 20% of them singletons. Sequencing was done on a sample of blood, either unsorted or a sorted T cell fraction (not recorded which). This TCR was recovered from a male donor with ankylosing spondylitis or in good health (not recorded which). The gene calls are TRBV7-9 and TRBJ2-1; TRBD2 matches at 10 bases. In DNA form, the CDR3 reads TGTGCCAGCAGCTTACCCGGGACTAGCGCCAATGAGCAGTTCTTC. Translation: CASSLPGTSANEQFF.